These 17 T cell receptor beta chains were all obtained from the same sample, sequenced in a study of response to subunit inactivated influenza vaccine. Using its own MiXCR run on the RT-PCR reads, TCRdb lists one record per CDR3 protein. The table records under 550,000 distinct CDR3 sequences, approximately 7.6% of them present only once. This specimen was PBMCs from blood, taken less than 30 months after vaccination. The receptor set was obtained from a man aged 50-75 years who received an inactivated influenza vaccine.

CDR3 residues: CSALRDEQFF. CDR3 DNA sequence: TGCAGTGCCCTGAGGGATGAGCAGTTCTTC. The rearrangement joins TRBV20-1 to TRBJ2-1, with D tentatively TRBD2 (5 bases). Germline CDR1 is DFQATT and CDR2 is SNEGSKA (reference sequence). V lost 6 bases to trimming and J lost 8 bases, with 8 bases between them. This CDR3 spans 10 amino acids.

This clonotype was found a few times. The chain has TRBV19 and TRBJ1-4; 8 bases map to TRBD1. Germline trimming cut 5 bases from V and 5 bases from J; bases unmatched to any gene: 10. The CDR3 consists of 16 residues. CDR1 and CDR2 (germline): LNHDA, SQIVND (reference sequence). This CDR3 is CASSFGDRLFNEKLFF. The CDR3 bases are TGTGCCAGTAGTTTTGGGGACAGGCTCTTCAATGAAAAACTGTTTTTT.

This sequence joins TRBV7-9 and TRBJ2-5; D unresolved. This CDR3 has 13 residues. Germline CDR1 SEHNR, CDR2 FQNEAQ (reference sequence). Trimming left V 5 bases short and J 4 bases short, with 11 bases between. In DNA form, the CDR3 reads TGTGCCAGCAGCCGGACCCTCGTAGAGACCCAGTACTTC. This translates into CASSRTLVETQYF.

This clonotype was counted between two and nine times. J is TRBJ2-4 and V is TRBV5-1; 7 positions match TRBD2. This CDR3 has 15 residues. Germline CDR1 and CDR2: SGHRS and YFSETQ. Trimming removed 0 bases from V and 3 bases from J; junction bases left unmatched: 3. The CDR3 coding sequence is TGCGCCAGCAGCTTGGCCAGGGAGGGCAAAAACATTCAGTACTTC. It encodes CASSLAREGKNIQYF. Full variable domain (rest looked up from reference TRBV5-1 and TRBJ2-4): KAGVTQTPRYLIKTRGQQVTLSCSPISGHRSVSWYQQTPGQGLQFLFEYFSETQRNKGNFPGRFSGRQFSNSRSEMNVSTLELGDSALYLCASSLAREGKNIQYFGAGTRLSVL.

The V gene is TRBV20-1, the J gene TRBJ2-3, with 11 bases matching TRBD2. The trim removed 2 bases at V and 9 bases at J, leaving 7 bases unmatched. Germline CDR1 reads DFQATT; CDR2 reads SNEGSKA (reference sequence). The CDR3 extends over 14 amino acids. CDR3: CSARRTSGLETQYF. DNA of the CDR3: TGCAGTGCTAGAAGGACTAGCGGGTTAGAGACGCAGTATTTT.

Only a few counts were recorded for this clonotype. V usage is TRBV3-1 and J usage is TRBJ1-2, with D perhaps TRBD1 (5 bases). This CDR3 comprises 14 residues. Germline V CDR1 and CDR2: LGHDT, YNNKEL (reference sequence). V lost 1 base and J lost 4, with 10 bases in between. CDR3 bases: TGTGCCAGCAGCCAAGGGGGCGCAGGCTATGGCTACACCTTC. The encoded protein is CASSQGGAGYGYTF.

The chain has TRBV10-3 and TRBJ2-7; D is perhaps TRBD1 (6 bases). The V end lost 3 bases, the J end lost 1 base, and 10 bases lay between the germline ends. The CDR3 loop spans 14 amino acids. The germline CDR1 and CDR2 sequences are ENHRY and SYGVKD. The CDR3: CAISDLQGSYEQYF. CDR3 nucleotides: TGTGCCATCAGTGACCTACAGGGTTCCTACGAGCAGTACTTC.

This clonotype was counted many times. The chain links TRBV2 to TRBJ2-3; TRBD1 matches 10 bases. Losses at the gene ends were 6 bases for V and 6 bases for J; bases not matched to a gene: 6. The length of the CDR3 is 14 residues. CDR1 and CDR2 from the germline V gene are SNHLY and FYNNEI. This chain's CDR3 is CASSRDRGSDTQYF. In nucleotides, the CDR3 is TGTGCCAGCAGCCGGGACAGGGGTTCTGATACGCAGTATTTT.

The rearrangement uses TRBV28 and TRBJ2-5; TRBD2 aligns across 12 bases. This CDR3 is 16 amino acids long. CDR1 is MDHEN, CDR2 SYDVKM, per germline. The V gene end was trimmed by 5 bases and the J gene end by 0 bases; junction bases not matched to a gene: 4. The CDR3 spells CASSPWTSGNQETQYF. CDR3 nucleotide sequence: TGTGCCAGCAGTCCTTGGACTAGCGGGAACCAAGAGACCCAGTACTTC.

This clonotype was seen a few times. J is TRBJ2-5 and V is TRBV10-3, with 11 bases identical to TRBD2. J was trimmed by 5 bases and V by 4 bases; bases with no gene match: 3. Germline CDR1 is ENHRY and CDR2 is SYGVKD. The CDR3 consists of 14 residues. The CDR3: CAISGLAGMETQYF. The CDR3 nucleotides are TGTGCCATCAGTGGACTAGCGGGGATGGAGACCCAGTACTTC.

The V call is TRBV6-1, the J call TRBJ2-1; 7 nucleotides align to TRBD2. J was trimmed by 8 bases and V by 6 bases; bases with no gene match: 10. The CDR3 totals 14 residues. CDR1 and CDR2 (germline): MNHNS, SASEGT. The CDR3 coding sequence is TGTGCCAGCAGCAGGGAGGGTTGGGCTGATGAGCAGTTCTTC. Translation: CASSREGWADEQFF.

This clonotype has a handful of counts. The gene calls are TRBV10-2 and TRBJ2-7, with 7 bases that match TRBD1. CDR1 is WSHSY and CDR2 is SAAADI in the germline V gene. The CDR3 has 14 residues. The trim removed 4 bases at V and 6 bases at J, leaving 9 bases unmatched. CDR3 DNA sequence: TGCGCCAGCAGTGTTGGGACAGCGGTCGTCGAGCAGTACTTC. Protein sequence: CASSVGTAVVEQYF.

In this sample, this clonotype turned up many times. The chain carries TRBV3-1 and TRBJ1-6; D is possibly TRBD1 (6 bases). V was pared by 1 base and J by 7 bases, with 8 bases between. The germline V gene has CDR1 LGHDT and CDR2 YNNKEL (reference sequence). The CDR3 sequence is 14 residues long. The CDR3 is CASSQAQGNSPLHF. CDR3 nucleotide sequence: TGTGCCAGCAGCCAAGCGCAGGGGAATTCACCCCTCCACTTT.

This clonotype was seen at least ten times. V gene TRBV7-9 combines with J gene TRBJ2-2; 9 bases align to TRBD1. CDR3 size: 16 residues. Germline CDR1 and CDR2: SEHNR and FQNEAQ (reference sequence). Trimming removed 5 bases from V and 5 bases from J; junction bases left unmatched: 9. The CDR3, as DNA: TGTGCCAGCAGCCCCACACCGGGACAGGGTACCGGGGAGCTGTTTTTT. It is translated as CASSPTPGQGTGELFF.

This clonotype showed up just a few times. Relative to the germline gene, one junction end is altered; a read error may explain this. This chain connects TRBV14 to TRBJ2-7; D gene ambiguous. The CDR3 covers 11 residues. In germline, CDR1 is SGHDN, CDR2 FVKESK. CDR3 residues: CASSQRTILTF. In DNA, the CDR3 is TGTGCCAGCAGCCAGAGGACCATCCTAACCTTC.

This clonotype has only a few counts. This chain links TRBV7-9 with TRBJ2-2; D gene ambiguous. This CDR3 region has 14 residues. V gave up 1 base and J gave up 3 bases, with 6 bases separating them. Per germline, CDR1 SEHNR and CDR2 FQNEAQ (reference sequence). The CDR3 bases are TGTGCCAGCAGCTTAGACCTTGACACCGGGGAGCTGTTTTTT. Protein: CASSLDLDTGELFF.

This clonotype has just a few counts. V and J are TRBV14 and TRBJ2-1, with TRBD2 matching over 12 bases. The V and J ends lost 5 bases and 5 bases, in that order; junction bases with no gene match: 4. Germline CDR1 SGHDN, CDR2 FVKESK. This CDR3 is 15 amino acids long. The CDR3 DNA reads as TGTGCCAGCAGCAAGACTAGCGGGAGACACAATGAGCAGTTCTTC. Amino acids: CASSKTSGRHNEQFF.